The clone carrying this T cell receptor (beta chain) has ten or more counts. The antigen is not known. CDR3 size: 16 residues. Trimming took 6 bases from V and 2 from J, leaving 18 bases between them. The data derive from a study of T cells in Graves' hyperthyroidism and ophthalmopathy. Findings and caveats of the study: Ophthalmopathy was separated from stable hyperthyroidism by a 13 V-J model.

RNA transcripts provided the source from which TCR beta CDR3 regions were amplified. First-round RT-PCR targeting the TCR CDR3 was performed with the HTBI primer set. TCRdb reprocessed the multiplex PCR reads with MiXCR, giving one entry per CDR3 protein. The sample holds more than 300,000 distinct CDR3 sequences; 15% to 20% are singletons and the top ten take 40%. The V gene is TRBV12-3 or TRBV12-4, the J gene TRBJ2-3; TRBD2 is a possible D gene (6 bases). The sequenced sample was blood. The receptor was isolated from a man in his late teens or twenties with Graves' ophthalmopathy. CDR3 loop: CASSPGVGGFTDTQYF. As DNA, the CDR3 is TGTGCCAGCAGCCCCGGGGTCGGGGGTTTCACAGATACGCAGTATTTT.